This T cell receptor beta chain is from a study of blood T cell repertoires in COVID-19. Study details: Sites across the United States, Italy and Spain contributed samples from acute and convalescent COVID-19.

The method was immunoSEQ multiplex PCR; TCRdb's version includes in-frame clones alone and lacks a portion of them. Among about 130,000 clones, 75% to 85% were seen once, and the ten largest hold more than 15%. The clonotype comes from a man older than 75 with acute or convalescent COVID-19. The sample consisted of peripheral blood.

The CDR3 DNA reads as TGTGCCAGCAATACAGGGAACCACCACAATGAGCAGTTCTTC. Translating it yields CASNTGNHHNEQFF. The rearrangement uses TRBV28 and TRBJ2-1; maybe TRBD1 (6 bases). CDR3 size: 14 residues. The V gene lost 7 bases and the J gene lost 5 bases, with 15 bases spanning the gap. Per the germline V gene, CDR1 is MDHEN and CDR2 is SYDVKM.